The 27 T cell receptor beta chains in this list originate from one sample, sequenced in a study of cytomegalovirus exposure and HLA in healthy donors (dated by TCRdb to 2016 to 2017). Libraries were prepared through the immunoSEQ multiplex PCR assay. For the multiplex PCR, a mixture combining 60 forward primers for TCR Vbeta segments and 13 reverse primers for TCR Jbeta segments was used. Drawn from immuneACCESS, this table holds only the in-frame rearrangements with V and J called that TCRdb kept. Clones are partly lost; checked studies trace under half to an unresolved V gene and leave the rest unexplained. Recorded for this sample are about 130,000 clones; more than 9% of them occurred a single time. About 4.6% of the sample rests with the top ten. Sequencing was done on a sample of PBMCs. Receptor source: a woman between 18 and 30 years old in good health and CMV-seropositive.

The chain couples TRBV11-2 to TRBJ2-7; 9 positions match TRBD1. The CDR3 totals 14 residues. Germline CDR1 reads SGHAT; CDR2 reads FQNNGV. Trimming took 5 bases from V and 2 from J; bases not matched to a gene: 4. The CDR3 nucleotides read TGTGCCAGCAGCGTACAGGGGGCCGCCTACGAGCAGTACTTC. Protein: CASSVQGAAYEQYF. Supplemented by reference TRBV11-2 and TRBJ2-7, the full variable domain reads EAGVAQSPRYKIIEKRQSVAFWCNPISGHATLYWYQQILGQGPKLLIQFQNNGVVDDSQLPKDRFSAERLKGVDSTLKIQPAKLEDSAVYLCASSVQGAAYEQYFGPGTRLTVT.

The rearrangement joins TRBV7-3 to TRBJ2-5; D is undetermined. The CDR3 is 13 residues long. Trimming stripped 3 bases from V and 4 bases from J, with 9 bases between. The germline gives CDR1 SGHTA, CDR2 FQGTGA. CDR3: CASSFGFGETQYF. In DNA, the CDR3 is TGTGCCAGCAGCTTCGGGTTCGGAGAGACCCAGTACTTC.

This chain joins TRBV30 and TRBJ2-7, with 12 positions matching TRBD1. This CDR3 comprises 15 residues. CDR1 GTSNPN and CDR2 SVGIG come from the germline V gene (reference sequence). V was clipped by 1 base and J by 6 bases; unmatched bases: 7. The CDR3 DNA is TGTGCCTGGAGTGACCGGGACAGGGGGCAGGGCGAGCAGTACTTC. The encoded protein is CAWSDRDRGQGEQYF. The whole variable domain, remainder taken from reference TRBV30 and TRBJ2-7, is SQTIHQWPATLVQPVGSPLSLECTVEGTSNPNLYWYRQAAGRGLQLLFYSVGIGQISSEVPQNLSASRPQDRQFILSSKKLLLSDSGFYLCAWSDRDRGQGEQYFGPGTRLTVT.

CDR3 region: CASSLEGASGTGELFF. The CDR3 coding sequence is TGTGCCAGCAGCTTGGAAGGGGCGTCGGGCACCGGGGAGCTGTTTTTT. The V and J genes are TRBV5-4 and TRBJ2-2, with a possible D match to TRBD1 (5 bases). CDR1 and CDR2 (germline): SGHNT, YYREEE (reference sequence). CDR3 length equals 16 residues. Trimming took 0 bases from V and 4 from J, leaving 13 bases between them.

The chain is built from TRBV9 and TRBJ2-1, with 9 bases aligning to TRBD2. The V and J ends lost 0 bases and 3 bases, in that order; junction bases with no gene match: 4. Germline V lookup: CDR1 SGDLS, CDR2 YYNGEE. CDR3 size: 16 residues. This CDR3 is CASSVGGGGVYNEQFF. CDR3 bases: TGTGCCAGCAGCGTAGGGGGCGGGGGGGTCTACAATGAGCAGTTCTTC. The whole variable domain, filled in from reference TRBV9 and TRBJ2-1, reads DSGVTQTPKHLITATGQRVTLRCSPRSGDLSVYWYQQSLDQGLQFLIQYYNGEERAKGNILERFSAQQFPDLHSELNLSSLELGDSALYFCASSVGGGGVYNEQFFGPGTRLTVL.

This clone was detected only a few times. The rearrangement links TRBV5-4 to TRBJ1-1; TRBD1 might be the D (6 bases). V lost 9 bases, J lost 11 bases, and 17 bases lay in between. This CDR3 has 11 amino acids. Germline V gene lookup returns CDR1 SGHNT and CDR2 YYREEE (reference sequence). The chain's CDR3 is CATGSQGLAFF. In DNA form, the CDR3 reads TGTGCCACCGGATCACAGGGCTTGGCTTTCTTT.

This clone has a handful of counts. The genes are TRBV5-1 and TRBJ1-1; D is unclear. The CDR3 is 12 residues long. CDR1 SGHRS and CDR2 YFSETQ come from the germline V gene. V was clipped by 6 bases and J by 1 base, with 7 bases between them. The CDR3 sequence: CASTGENTEAFF. The CDR3 DNA sequence: TGCGCCAGCACTGGAGAGAACACTGAAGCTTTCTTT.

V and J are TRBV19 and TRBJ2-7; D is unclear. Germline V gene sequence: CDR1 LNHDA, CDR2 SQIVND (reference sequence). The CDR3 is 15 residues long. CDR3 amino acids: CASSPFGSSTYEQYF. The CDR3 DNA reads as TGTGCTAGTTCCCCTTTCGGGTCCTCCACCTACGAGCAGTACTTC. Full variable domain (outside the CDR3, taken from reference TRBV19 and TRBJ2-7): DGGITQSPKYLFRKEGQNVTLSCEQNLNHDAMYWYRQDPGQGLRLIYYSQIVNDFQKGDIAEGYSVSREKKESFPLTVTSAQKNPTAFYLCASSPFGSSTYEQYFGPGTRLTVT.

Only a few counts were recorded for this clone. The CDR3 bases are TGCGCCAGCAGCCAAGATCAGGAGGGAGCAGGCAATGAGCAGTTCTTC. The encoded protein is CASSQDQEGAGNEQFF. The chain couples TRBV4-1 to TRBJ2-1; possibly TRBD2 for D (6 bases). This CDR3 is 16 amino acids long. V shed 0 bases and J shed 6 bases, with 15 bases lying between them. Germline-derived CDR1 and CDR2 are MGHRA and YSYEKL.

V usage is TRBV11-1 and J usage is TRBJ1-2; D not resolved. The CDR3 is made up of 14 amino acids. V was shortened by 5 bases and J by 0 bases, with 10 bases between the two germline ends. Germline loops: CDR1 SGHAT, CDR2 FQDESV (reference sequence). The CDR3 DNA reads as TGTGCCAGCAGCCGAGGGCCTTCTAACTATGGCTACACCTTC. Residues: CASSRGPSNYGYTF.

V gene TRBV27 combines with J gene TRBJ1-1; D is possibly TRBD1 (5 bases). CDR1 is MNHEY, CDR2 SMNVEV, per germline (reference sequence). CDR3 length: 15 residues. The V gene lost 2 bases and the J gene lost 2 bases, with 12 bases spanning the gap. CDR3 protein: CASSLPGRENTEAFF. DNA for the CDR3: TGTGCCAGCAGTTTACCTGGCAGGGAAAACACTGAAGCTTTCTTT.

As concerns this clone: The conserved phenylalanine or tryptophan is not found at the CDR3 terminus, so this likely reflects a read error. The chain combines TRBV6-1 with TRBJ1-5; possibly TRBD1 for D (5 bases). Per germline, CDR1 MNHNS and CDR2 SASEGT. The CDR3 covers 15 residues. V lost 10 bases to trimming and J lost 0 bases, with 16 bases between them. This CDR3 is CATRQTINSNQPQHV. In DNA form, the CDR3 reads TGTGCCACCCGACAGACAATAAATAGCAATCAGCCCCAGCATGTT.

This chain joins TRBV19 and TRBJ1-1, with TRBD1 as a possible D gene (5 bases). V dropped 7 bases and J dropped 0 bases, with 12 bases sitting between them. Germline V lookup: CDR1 LNHDA, CDR2 SQIVND (reference sequence). This CDR3 has 14 amino acids. CDR3 region: CASMEGLMNTEAFF. In nucleotides, the CDR3 is TGTGCCAGTATGGAGGGACTTATGAACACTGAAGCTTTCTTT. Looking up the rest from reference TRBV19 and TRBJ1-1 gives the full variable domain: DGGITQSPKYLFRKEGQNVTLSCEQNLNHDAMYWYRQDPGQGLRLIYYSQIVNDFQKGDIAEGYSVSREKKESFPLTVTSAQKNPTAFYLCASMEGLMNTEAFFGQGTRLTVV.

This clone was counted a few times. This chain joins TRBV6-1 and TRBJ2-7, with TRBD1 matching over 11 bases. This CDR3 region has 17 residues. Germline CDR1 reads MNHNS; CDR2 reads SASEGT. Trimming removed 2 bases from V and 4 bases from J; junction bases left unmatched: 10. CDR3 DNA: TGTGCCAGCAGTGAACCGACCGCGGGGACAGGGGGATACGAGCAGTACTTC. Translated: CASSEPTAGTGGYEQYF.

The sample holds one count of this clone. This chain links TRBV9 with TRBJ2-5; tentative D call: TRBD1 (5 bases). Germline lookup yields CDR1 SGDLS and CDR2 YYNGEE. The germline V and J ends were trimmed by 0 bases and 7 bases, with 10 bases remaining between them. There are 13 residues in the CDR3. Here the CDR3 DNA reads TGTGCCAGCAGCGTAGGCGGTCAGGGGACCCAGTACTTC. Its translation: CASSVGGQGTQYF.

This clone was seen a handful of times. This sequence joins TRBV25-1 and TRBJ2-1; 8 bases match TRBD2. Germline CDR1 is MGHDK and CDR2 is SYGVNS. The J segment lost 5 bases and the V segment lost 3 bases, leaving 6 bases of the junction unmatched. CDR3 length: 15 residues. CDR3 amino acids: CASSDTLAAHNEQFF. The CDR3 bases are TGTGCCAGCAGTGATACACTAGCGGCCCACAATGAGCAGTTCTTC. Together with reference TRBV25-1 and TRBJ2-1, the CDR3 gives the full variable domain: EADIYQTPRYLVIGTGKKITLECSQTMGHDKMYWYQQDPGMELHLIHYSYGVNSTEKGDLSSESTVSRIRTEHFPLTLESARPSHTSQYLCASSDTLAAHNEQFFGPGTRLTVL.

The rearrangement uses TRBV9 and TRBJ2-1; 8 positions match TRBD2. CDR1 SGDLS and CDR2 YYNGEE come from the germline V gene. V was pared by 2 bases and J by 7 bases, with 17 bases of the junction left unmatched. This CDR3 spans 18 amino acids. DNA of the CDR3: TGTGCCAGCAGCGTCACGGGAAATAGCGGGAAGTTAGATAATGAGCAGTTCTTC. It is translated as CASSVTGNSGKLDNEQFF.

This clone turned up a few times. V and J are TRBV25-1 and TRBJ2-5; a possible D gene is TRBD1 (5 bases). V lost 3 bases, J lost 2 bases, and 13 bases lay in between. The CDR3 has 15 residues. Germline V CDR1 and CDR2: MGHDK, SYGVNS. In DNA form, the CDR3 reads TGTGCCAGCAGTGAGATAACGTGGACACAAGAGACCCAGTACTTC. Amino acids: CASSEITWTQETQYF.

The CDR3 coding sequence is TGTGCCAGCAGCTTAGATAAAACGGGAGGGAGCTACAATGAGCAGTTCTTC. Translated, it gives CASSLDKTGGSYNEQFF. The V gene is TRBV11-3, the J gene TRBJ2-1, with 8 positions matching TRBD2. V trimming: 0 bases; J trimming: 3 bases; junction bases outside the gene matches: 7. Germline V CDR1 and CDR2: SGHNT, YENEEA. The CDR3 loop spans 17 amino acids.

This clone was detected only a few times. The rearrangement links TRBV30 to TRBJ2-1; 11 nucleotides align to TRBD2. Germline V CDR1 and CDR2: GTSNPN, SVGIG (reference sequence). This CDR3 comprises 16 residues. V lost 5 bases, J lost 0 bases, and 6 bases stayed unmatched. DNA of the CDR3: TGTGCCTGGGGTAGACTAGCGGGGTACTCCTACAATGAGCAGTTCTTC. Protein sequence: CAWGRLAGYSYNEQFF.

This clone was seen a few times. The chain carries TRBV18 and TRBJ1-1; D remains ambiguous. V lost 6 bases and J lost 5, with 19 bases in between. Germline V gene lookup returns CDR1 KGHSH and CDR2 LQKENI. CDR3 length: 15 residues. CDR3 amino acids: CASSPTQLSGTEAFF. The CDR3 DNA is TGTGCCAGCTCGCCAACACAGCTATCGGGGACTGAAGCTTTCTTT. The variable domain in full, with the rest retrieved from reference TRBV18 and TRBJ1-1, is NAGVMQNPRHLVRRRGQEARLRCSPMKGHSHVYWYRQLPEEGLKFMVYLQKENIIDESGMPKERFSAEFPKEGPSILRIQQVVRGDSAAYFCASSPTQLSGTEAFFGQGTRLTVV.

This chain links TRBV7-9 with TRBJ1-1; 7 bases map to TRBD1. Germline V gene data show CDR1 as SEHNR and CDR2 as FQNEAQ (reference sequence). The CDR3 loop spans 13 amino acids. Trimming took 2 bases from V and 4 from J; bases not matched to a gene: 1. CDR3 sequence: CASSLSGGTEAFF. Written as DNA, the CDR3 is TGTGCCAGCAGCTTATCAGGGGGCACTGAAGCTTTCTTT.

This clone was counted only a few times. This chain links TRBV9 with TRBJ1-5; possibly TRBD1 for D (6 bases). CDR3 length: 13 amino acids. Germline CDR1 SGDLS, CDR2 YYNGEE. Trimming stripped 4 bases from V and 6 bases from J, with 11 bases between. The DNA of the CDR3 is TGTGCCAGCAGCCTGGGAGGGGGTCAGCCCCAGCATTTT. Translating gives CASSLGGGQPQHF.

The CDR3 DNA reads TGCGCCAGCAGTCTACGTACGGGTAAGGCGGAGGAACACGAGCAGTACTTC. Amino acids: CASSLRTGKAEEHEQYF. This chain links TRBV23-1 with TRBJ2-7, with a weak D call TRBD2 (5 bases). TRBV23-1 carries the ORF label, with uncertain function. Trimming took off 4 bases at V and 5 bases at J, with 24 bases between the two ends. This CDR3 has 17 amino acids.

The CDR3 region has the DNA TGTGCCAGCAGCCTGAGAGGGCAGACAAACATTATACGGACTGAAGCTTTCTTT. Translating gives CASSLRGQTNIIRTEAFF. V gene TRBV7-8 combines with J gene TRBJ1-1; no reliable D call. This CDR3 has 18 amino acids. V was pared by 5 bases and J by 5 bases, with 27 bases between. Per the germline V gene, CDR1 is SGHVS and CDR2 is FQNEAQ.

This chain joins TRBV28 and TRBJ2-3; TRBD1 matches 10 bases. CDR3 length: 16 amino acids. Trimming took 7 bases from V and 0 from J; bases not matched to a gene: 7. Germline V CDR1 and CDR2: MDHEN, SYDVKM. The CDR3 is CASNSLGQGSTDTQYF. CDR3 coding DNA: TGTGCCAGCAATTCGTTGGGACAGGGGAGCACAGATACGCAGTATTTT. The variable domain in full, with the rest retrieved from reference TRBV28 and TRBJ2-3, is DVKVTQSSRYLVKRTGEKVFLECVQDMDHENMFWYRQDPGLGLRLIYFSYDVKMKEKGDIPEGYSVSREKKERFSLILESASTNQTSMYLCASNSLGQGSTDTQYFGPGTRLTVL.

V and J are TRBV9 and TRBJ2-5, with D possibly being TRBD1 (5 bases). Germline loops: CDR1 SGDLS, CDR2 YYNGEE. CDR3 length: 13 residues. With 4 bases removed from V and 4 bases from J, the gap between germline ends came to 11 bases. In DNA, the CDR3 is TGTGCCAGCAGCCGAATCCAGGGAGAGACCCAGTACTTC. Its translation is CASSRIQGETQYF.